Shown below are 7 T cell receptor beta chains from a single sample sequenced in a study of blood T cell repertoires in COVID-19. Some clones are missing from TCRdb's copy, which holds only in-frame ones; the method was immunoSEQ multiplex PCR. The sample holds about 250,000 clones, about 80% seen once. The sample taken for sequencing was PBMCs or T cells enriched from blood (not recorded which). The receptors come from a woman in her forties who had been exposed to COVID-19.

J is TRBJ2-1 and V is TRBV10-3; 9 bases fit TRBD1. V gave up 6 bases and J gave up 8 bases; unmatched junction bases: 5. The CDR3 contains 13 residues. Per germline, CDR1 ENHRY and CDR2 SYGVKD. In nucleotides, the CDR3 is TGTGCCATCAGCCGGGACAGGGAGGATGAGCAGTTCTTC. It encodes CAISRDREDEQFF.

This chain links TRBV5-1 with TRBJ2-7, with D uncertain. The CDR3 has 13 amino acids. Per germline, CDR1 SGHRS and CDR2 YFSETQ. Trimming took 0 bases from V and 7 from J, leaving 11 bases between them. CDR3 region: CASSLDGSREQYF. The CDR3 region has the DNA TGCGCCAGCAGCTTGGACGGGTCTAGGGAGCAGTACTTC.

The chain combines TRBV4-3 with TRBJ2-2; D is possibly TRBD1 (5 bases). Trimming took off 0 bases at V and 6 bases at J, with 8 bases between the two ends. Germline lookup yields CDR1 LGHNA and CDR2 YSLEER. This CDR3 contains 14 residues. The CDR3 DNA follows: TGCGCCAGCAGCCAAGAGTCCAGGGCCGGGGAGCTGTTTTTT. This gives the protein CASSQESRAGELFF.

This CDR3 reads CASSETGYGYTF. CDR3 coding DNA: TGTGCCAGCAGCGAGACAGGGTATGGCTACACCTTC. The V call is TRBV7-3, the J call TRBJ1-2, with TRBD1 identical over 7 bases. This CDR3 contains 12 residues. Germline values: CDR1 SGHTA, CDR2 FQGTGA. V was pared by 5 bases and J by 5 bases, with 2 bases of the junction left unmatched.

This clone has a single count. The rearrangement uses TRBV2 and TRBJ2-2, with D perhaps TRBD2 (5 bases). V lost 1 base, J lost 8 bases, and 11 bases lay in between. The CDR3 covers 14 residues. Germline CDR1 and CDR2: SNHLY and FYNNEI. The DNA for the CDR3 is TGTGCCAGCAGTGAAGGACTACTGGTAGGGGAGCTGTTTTTT. Translation: CASSEGLLVGELFF. Full variable domain (outside the CDR3, taken from reference TRBV2 and TRBJ2-2): EPEVTQTPSHQVTQMGQEVILRCVPISNHLYFYWYRQILGQKVEFLVSFYNNEISEKSEIFDDQFSVERPDGSNFTLKIRSTKLEDSAMYFCASSEGLLVGELFFGEGSRLTVL.

This clone was seen more than once but under ten times. The V call is TRBV5-6, the J call TRBJ2-1, with 12 bases lining up with TRBD1. Germline trimming cut 4 bases from V and 9 bases from J; bases unmatched to any gene: 11. This CDR3 has 16 residues. Germline loops: CDR1 SGHDT, CDR2 YYEEEE. The CDR3 reads CASSPARDRGQGEQFF. The CDR3 DNA reads TGTGCCAGCAGCCCCGCCAGGGACAGGGGGCAGGGTGAGCAGTTCTTC.

This chain joins TRBV7-9 and TRBJ2-1; TRBD2 matches at 9 bases. The germline V gene encodes CDR1 SEHNR and CDR2 FQNEAQ (reference sequence). V lost 0 bases to trimming and J lost 5 bases; unmatched junction nucleotides: 5. There are 16 residues in the CDR3. The CDR3 nucleotides read TGTGCCAGCAGCTTAGCGTTGCGCGGGGGGGACAATGAGCAGTTCTTC. Its protein product is CASSLALRGGDNEQFF.